This is a list of T cell receptor beta chains from one sample in a study of T cell repertoires in cytomegalovirus infection. TCRdb ran MiXCR on the reads and lists one entry per CDR3 protein. The sample holds fewer than 400,000 distinct CDR3 sequences, over 15% seen once. The sample was PBMCs. Receptor source: a human donor in good health (CMV status not recorded). Some clones in this sample may be carry-over from other donors' samples. The CDR3 runs from the conserved cysteine through the conserved F or W. The D gene is left open where the match is weak. Not all rows give a size; the values are once, few, many and, for expanded clones, a class.

D	V	size	J	DNA	CDR3
-	TRBV6-2/TRBV6-3	few	TRBJ2-1	TGTGCCAGCAGCGGACCAGCAAGGTCCGAGCAGTTCTTC	CASSGPARSEQFF
-	TRBV24-1	-	TRBJ2-3	TGTGCCACCAGTGTGGCCTGGGACACAGATACGCAGTATTTT	CATSVAWDTDTQYF
-	TRBV7-9	-	TRBJ2-1	TGTGCCAGCAGCTTAGGTTTCGGCATCTACAATGAGCAGTTCTTC	CASSLGFGIYNEQFF
-	TRBV14	-	TRBJ1-2	TGTGCCAGCAGCCAAGGAATATTAAGAGACTATGGCTACACCTTC	CASSQGILRDYGYTF
-	TRBV28	few	TRBJ1-2	TGTGCCAGCAGTTTAGGTGCTGGGGCAGTAGGCTACACCTTC	CASSLGAGAVGYTF
-	TRBV4-1	-	TRBJ2-3	TGCGCCAGCAGCGGGCAGGTTAGCACAGATACGCAGTATTTT	CASSGQVSTDTQYF
TRBD1	TRBV27	-	TRBJ1-4	TGTGCCAGCAGTTTCGGGACAGGGGGACATGAAAAACTGTTTTTT	CASSFGTGGHEKLFF
-	TRBV5-1	-	TRBJ2-5	TGCGCCTGCAGCTTGGTGGGTGGATTCAAAGAGACCCAGTACTTC	CACSLVGGFKETQYF
-	TRBV7-6	-	TRBJ1-2	TGTGCCAGCAGATCGGGGGGGTATGGCTACACCTTC	CASRSGGYGYTF
TRBD2	TRBV5-4	few	TRBJ2-1	TGTGCCAGCAGCTCCCAGACTAGCGGGAGAGGTTATGGGCAGTTCTTC	CASSSQTSGRGYGQFF